This entry describes one T cell receptor beta chain. This clone's antigen is unknown. Nothing much larger sits one base from this clone, and base qualities are not available. Its CDR3 holds 14 amino acids, cysteine through phenylalanine. The retained sequence is limited to the CDR3, 42 bases, with the frame set at the first base. CDR1 and CDR2, looked up from the germline V gene (reference sequence), are DFQATT and SNEGSKA. The donors were roughly 40 Caucasian individuals from Russia, aged 6 to 90 years, who were systemically healthy. About 9.6 milliliters of peripheral blood were collected from each donor into EDTA-treated Vacutainer tubes. Ficoll-Paque density-gradient centrifugation was used to isolate PBMCs, with at least 6.5 million obtained per sample. Trizol reagent was used to extract total RNA from the PBMCs, yielding at least 6 micrograms per sample. Naive CD45RAhigh/CD27high T cell percentages were measured by flow cytometry on a PBMC aliquot from every donor.

The record originates from a study of blood T cells in healthy people across ages (dated by TCRdb to the mid-2010s). Context from the whole study: In model experiments, roughly one uniquely barcoded TCR beta cDNA molecule per two T cells was captured by template switching. The donors were divided into four age groups: young (average around 16 years), middle-aged (approximately 41), aged (approximately 62) and long-lived (approximately 74). The study measured age-related changes in TCR beta repertoire diversity using deep sequencing normalized with unique cDNA molecular identifiers. The study analyzed two additional independent replicas of 1 million unique cDNA reads from the same blood draw for two donors, one aged 18 to 30 and one aged 80 or older. General findings and caveats noted by the study authors: Conclusive comparison of naive and antigen-experienced compartments was prevented by the profiling of bulk unsorted PBMCs. Because the CMV infection status of the donors was unknown, age-related changes in expanded clonotypes may potentially have been confounded. Estimates of total diversity based on one million sequenced T cells were considered lower bounds and underestimates. As age increased, observed TCR beta diversity per million T cells dropped in a roughly linear way, and a significant reduction was already evident by age 40. The long-lived group showed more naive CD4+ T cells, fewer expanded clones and increased TCR diversity than the aged group, suggesting age selection. A strong correlation was found between observed TCR beta diversity and the percentage of naive T cells measured by flow cytometry.

The library was generated by 5' RACE. The sample was run on an Illumina HiSeq 2500. A second PCR of roughly 7 to 11 cycles was run with a J-beta primer mix and a sample-barcoded 5' primer. A unique molecular identifier was introduced onto each TCR beta cDNA molecule by a template-switch 5' adaptor carrying 12 random nucleotides. Each sample yielded at least 2.5 million CDR3-containing paired-end reads. First-strand cDNA synthesis was performed from all RNA using the Mint cDNA synthesis kit, with priming by a TRBC-specific oligonucleotide. Following uracil-DNA glycosylase treatment, all cDNA underwent a first 18-cycle PCR with the universal primers M1SS and BC2_uni_R. As for how the authors treated the data: For normalization, 1 million high-quality reads, each with a distinct molecular identifier, were randomly selected from each sample. Reads sharing molecular identifiers were discarded rather than binned into consensus sequences. MiTCR, with a Q25 quality threshold and the strictest error-elimination algorithm, was used for CDR3 identification, clonotype clustering and error correction. A nonparametric unseen species model with Euler transformation was used to estimate lower-bound total TCR beta diversity. TCRdb redid the processing of the public reads, applying fastp at Q25 and MiXCR, and retained in-frame beta chains. Each record represents a unique CDR3 protein, reported with the most common genes and DNA among its rows. TCRdb, not the original authors, processed these V and J calls. The sample records hundreds of thousands of distinct CDR3 sequences, 20% to 30% of which are singletons. 9.4% of the sample is in the top ten clones.

These sequences were also reported in another study, on T cells of mothers and their children. The second study's paper adds: Nine systemically healthy Caucasian individuals served as donors, namely three mothers together with their six children. cDNA synthesis consumed the entire amount of extracted RNA, loaded at roughly 1.5 ug RNA in each 15 ul reaction. In the second PCR, the M1S primer introduced both the sample barcodes and 2-4 random nucleotides. Over 9.5 million TCR beta CDR3 reads came from each mother, compared with roughly 2.8 million reads from each child. TCR recombination output is similarly shaped by thymic selection in related and unrelated pairs, with a minor effect exerted by inherited differences. Normalized repertoire overlap was always found to be slightly, but never significantly, higher in related mother-child pairs than in unrelated mother-child pairs. With a sensitivity of about 100 clones per million clonotypes, no persistent microchimeric T cell clones were detected. The study used deep NGS to compare TCR beta repertoires of mothers and children, seeking features distinguishing related mother-child pairs from unrelated individuals. On average, the children were approximately 11 +/- 4 years old, while the mothers were about 40 +/- 4 years old. After adapter ligation was performed with NEBNext reagents, the libraries were sequenced on an Illumina HiSeq 2000 with 100+100 nt paired-end reads. To prevent cross-contamination, the mother and child libraries were prepared one month apart and sequenced in separate runs. For each donor, somewhere between about 500,000 and 2,300,000 distinct TCR beta clonotypes were identified. Naive TCR beta clonotypes were estimated from low-frequency clonotypes matched to each donor's FACS-determined naive share, without sorting.

The specimen sequenced was blood. The rearrangement joined TRBV20-1 to TRBJ1-2, and TRBD1 matches 10 of the central bases. This receptor was taken from a boy aged 5-17 years in good health. Here is the DNA: TGCAGGGTGGGGACAGGGGACAATCCCTATGGCTACACCTTC. It encodes CRVGTGDNPYGYTF.